This is a list of T cell receptor beta chains from one sample in a study of cytomegalovirus exposure and HLA in healthy donors. The method was immunoSEQ multiplex PCR; TCRdb's version includes in-frame clones alone and lacks a portion of them. The sample consists of some 110,000 clones, approximately 86% of them appearing once. Sequenced material: PBMCs. Source of these receptors: a man aged 18 to 30 in good health and CMV-seronegative. Both conserved end residues are part of each CDR3. A D gene is named only where the DNA matches it firmly. The listing skips clone size in some rows; elsewhere it reads once, few, many or a size class.

size	J	D	V	length	DNA	CDR3
-	TRBJ1-1	-	TRBV27	14	TGTGCCAGCAAAGAGGGAGGATGGAACACTGAAGCTTTCTTT	CASKEGGWNTEAFF
once	TRBJ1-3	-	TRBV5-1	16	TGCGCCAGCAGCCGCCAACCGACTGAAGTTGGAAACACCATATATTTT	CASSRQPTEVGNTIYF
-	TRBJ2-3	TRBD2	TRBV25-1	14	TGTGCCAGCAGTGAATGGACTAGCGGCCTGCAGCAGTATTTT	CASSEWTSGLQQYF
-	TRBJ1-2	-	TRBV9	17	TGTGCCAGCAGCGGCGGGTTGGGCGGGTCCCCTAACTATGGCTACACCTTC	CASSGGLGGSPNYGYTF
-	TRBJ2-5	TRBD1	TRBV11-2	15	TGTGCCAGCAGGTCCGGGACAGGGGGCCTGGAGACCCAGTACTTC	CASRSGTGGLETQYF
-	TRBJ1-5	TRBD1	TRBV7-8	17	TGTGCCAGCAGCCAAGAGGGGACAGAGTATAGCAATCAGCCCCAGCATTTT	CASSQEGTEYSNQPQHF
-	TRBJ2-7	TRBD1	TRBV6-5	15	TGTGCCAGCAGTACTGATGGACAGGGGCTCTACGAGCAGTACTTC	CASSTDGQGLYEQYF
-	TRBJ1-1	TRBD1	TRBV10-3	14	TGTGCCATCAGGACAGGGAGAAGGGAAGCTGAAGCTTTCTTT	CAIRTGRREAEAFF
-	TRBJ2-2	-	TRBV11-1	14	TGTGCCAGCAGCACCACGACAGGCACCGGGGAGCTGTTTTTT	CASSTTTGTGELFF
-	TRBJ2-1	-	TRBV7-3	12	TGTGCCAGCAGCTTTAGTGTCTGGGAGCAGTTCTTC	CASSFSVWEQFF
-	TRBJ2-3	TRBD1	TRBV27	17	TGTGCCAGCCGTCCACACCGGGGACAGGGCCCCCCAGATACGCAGTATTTT	CASRPHRGQGPPDTQYF
-	TRBJ2-7	TRBD1	TRBV9	15	TGTGCCAGCAGCCCGTGGACAGGGACTTCCTACGAGCAGTACTTC	CASSPWTGTSYEQYF
-	TRBJ1-1	TRBD1	TRBV19	15	TGTGCCAGTAGTATAGGAACAGGGGCGAACACTGAAGCTTTCTTT	CASSIGTGANTEAFF